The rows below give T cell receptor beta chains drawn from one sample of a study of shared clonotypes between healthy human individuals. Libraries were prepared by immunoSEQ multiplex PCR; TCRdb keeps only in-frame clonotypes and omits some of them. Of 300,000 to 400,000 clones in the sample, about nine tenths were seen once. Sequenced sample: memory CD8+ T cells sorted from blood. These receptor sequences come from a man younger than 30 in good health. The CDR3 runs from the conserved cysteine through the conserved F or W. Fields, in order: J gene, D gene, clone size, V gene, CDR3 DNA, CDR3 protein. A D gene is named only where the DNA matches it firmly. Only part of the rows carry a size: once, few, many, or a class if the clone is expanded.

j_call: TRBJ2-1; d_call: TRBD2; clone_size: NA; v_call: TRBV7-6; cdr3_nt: TGTGCCAGCAGCTTACCGAGACTAGCCTCTGAGCATGAGCAGTTCTTC; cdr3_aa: CASSLPRLASEHEQFF
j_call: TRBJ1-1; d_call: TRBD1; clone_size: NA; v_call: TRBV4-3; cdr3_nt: TGCGCCAGCAGCCAAAGACCAGGGGGCAGAAGGGACACTGAAGCTTTCTTT; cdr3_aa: CASSQRPGGRRDTEAFF
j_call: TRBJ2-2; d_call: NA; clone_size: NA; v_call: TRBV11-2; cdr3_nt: TGTGCCAGCAGCCTGGCGGGACGGATCACCGGGGAGCTGTTTTTT; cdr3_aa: CASSLAGRITGELFF
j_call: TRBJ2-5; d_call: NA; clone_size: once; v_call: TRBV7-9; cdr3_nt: TGTGCCAGCAGCTTTCCCAGGGGTTCCCAAGAGACCCAGTACTTC; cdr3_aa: CASSFPRGSQETQYF
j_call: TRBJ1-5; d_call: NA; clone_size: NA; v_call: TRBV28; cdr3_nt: TGTGCCAGCAGTTTGGTTTGGGATTCTAATCAGCCCCAGCATTTT; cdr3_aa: CASSLVWDSNQPQHF
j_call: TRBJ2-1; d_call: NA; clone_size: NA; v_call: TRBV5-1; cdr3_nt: TGCGCCAGCAGCTTGACCAGGCGGCCCTACAATGAGCAGTTCTTC; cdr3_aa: CASSLTRRPYNEQFF
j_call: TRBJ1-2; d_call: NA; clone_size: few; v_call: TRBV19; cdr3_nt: TGTGCCAGTAGTACTCAGGGATATGGCTACACCTTC; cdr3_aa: CASSTQGYGYTF
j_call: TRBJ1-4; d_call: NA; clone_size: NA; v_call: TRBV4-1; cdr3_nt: TGCGCCAGCAGGTCACAGGGTACAACTAATGAAAAACTGTTTTTT; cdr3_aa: CASRSQGTTNEKLFF
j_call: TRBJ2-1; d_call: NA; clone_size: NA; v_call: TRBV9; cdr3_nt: TGTGCCAGCAGCCCTGGGGGAGATTACAATGAGCAGTTCTTC; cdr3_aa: CASSPGGDYNEQFF
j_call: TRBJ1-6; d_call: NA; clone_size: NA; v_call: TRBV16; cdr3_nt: TGTGCCAGCAGCCAATCGGGCAGGGGCATCAATTCACCCCTCCACTTT; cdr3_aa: CASSQSGRGINSPLHF
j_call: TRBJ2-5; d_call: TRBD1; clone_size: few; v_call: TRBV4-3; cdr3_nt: TGCGCCAGCAGCCACCGCGGACAGGGAGAGACCCAGTACTTC; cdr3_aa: CASSHRGQGETQYF
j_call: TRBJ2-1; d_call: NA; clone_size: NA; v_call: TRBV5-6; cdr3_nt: TGTGCCAGCAGCTTGGGAGTTGGGACAGAGCAGTTCTTC; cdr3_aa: CASSLGVGTEQFF
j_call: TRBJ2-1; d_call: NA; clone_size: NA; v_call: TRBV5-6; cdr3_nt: TGTGCCAGCAGCGGGACTCACCCCGGTGAGCAGTTCTTC; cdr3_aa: CASSGTHPGEQFF
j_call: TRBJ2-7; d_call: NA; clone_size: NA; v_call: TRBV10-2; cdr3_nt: TGCGCCAGCAGTTTTGGGGGCTACGAGCAGTACTTC; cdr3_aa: CASSFGGYEQYF
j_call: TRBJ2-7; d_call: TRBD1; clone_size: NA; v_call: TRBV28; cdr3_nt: TGTGCCAGCATCCCCGCCGGGACAGGGCTGCTATCCTACGAGCAGTACTTC; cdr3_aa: CASIPAGTGLLSYEQYF
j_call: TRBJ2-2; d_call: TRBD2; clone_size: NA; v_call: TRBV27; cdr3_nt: TGTGCCACCGCGCCTTACCGGACTAGCGGGAGGGCGGACACCGGGGAGCTGTTTTTT; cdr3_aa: CATAPYRTSGRADTGELFF
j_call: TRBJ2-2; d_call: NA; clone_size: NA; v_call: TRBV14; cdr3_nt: TGTGCCAGCAGCCACGGGGCCGGGAAGGCGAACACCGGGGAGCTGTTTTTT; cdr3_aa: CASSHGAGKANTGELFF
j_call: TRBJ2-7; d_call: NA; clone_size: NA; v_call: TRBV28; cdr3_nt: TGTGCCAGCAGTCCGGACTCCTACGAGCAGTACTTC; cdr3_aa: CASSPDSYEQYF
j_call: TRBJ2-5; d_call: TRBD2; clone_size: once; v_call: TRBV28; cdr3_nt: TGTGCCAGCAGACCCGGGGGGGTAGGAGAGACCCAGTACTTC; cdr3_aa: CASRPGGVGETQYF
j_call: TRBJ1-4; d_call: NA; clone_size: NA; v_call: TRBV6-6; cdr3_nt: TGTGCCAGCAGCCCCGTTTCCGCCCCCAATGAAAAACTGTTTTTT; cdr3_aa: CASSPVSAPNEKLFF
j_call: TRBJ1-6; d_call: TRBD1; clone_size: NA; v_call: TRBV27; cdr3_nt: TGTGCCAGCGGGGACAGGAGCTATAATTCACCCCTCCACTTT; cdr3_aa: CASGDRSYNSPLHF
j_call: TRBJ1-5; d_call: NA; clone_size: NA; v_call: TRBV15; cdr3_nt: TGTGCCACCAGCAGGGCCTCCGGTACAGGGTCGGGCAATCAGCCCCAGCATTTT; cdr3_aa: CATSRASGTGSGNQPQHF
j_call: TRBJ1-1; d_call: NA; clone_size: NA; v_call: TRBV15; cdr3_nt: TGTGCCACCAGCAGAGATCGAGGGATGGGGACTGAAGCTTTCTTT; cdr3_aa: CATSRDRGMGTEAFF
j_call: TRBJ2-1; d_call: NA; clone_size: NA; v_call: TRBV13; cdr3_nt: TGTGCCAGCAGCTCAGTGGGTTATGAGCAGTTCTTC; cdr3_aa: CASSSVGYEQFF
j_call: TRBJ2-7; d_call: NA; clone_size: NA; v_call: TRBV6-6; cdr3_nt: TGTGCCAGCAGTTACTCGGGAGAAGTGTACTTC; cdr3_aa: CASSYSGEVYF
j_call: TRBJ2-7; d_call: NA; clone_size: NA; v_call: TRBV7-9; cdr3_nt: TGTGCCAGCAGCCCGGATCTAAGGGCCTCCTACGAGCAGTACTTC; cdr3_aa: CASSPDLRASYEQYF
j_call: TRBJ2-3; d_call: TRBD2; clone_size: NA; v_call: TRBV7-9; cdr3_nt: TGTGCCAACGGAGGGGAGCGGGGGGGCACAGATACGCAGTATTTT; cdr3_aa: CANGGERGGTDTQYF
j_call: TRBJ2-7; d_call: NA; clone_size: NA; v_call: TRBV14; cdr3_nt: TGTGCCAGCAGCCCACACTTTGGCGCGGGGTCCTACGAGCAGTACTTC; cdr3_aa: CASSPHFGAGSYEQYF
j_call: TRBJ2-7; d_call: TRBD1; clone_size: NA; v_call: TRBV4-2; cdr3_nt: TGTGCCAGCAGCCAAGAAAGTAGGCGGGACAGGACCTCCTACGAGCAGTACTTC; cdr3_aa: CASSQESRRDRTSYEQYF
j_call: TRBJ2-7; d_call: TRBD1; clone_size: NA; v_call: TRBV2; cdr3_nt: TGTGCCACCGGGACAGCCTACGAGCAGTACTTC; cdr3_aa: CATGTAYEQYF
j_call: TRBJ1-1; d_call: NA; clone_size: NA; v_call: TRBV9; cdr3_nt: TGTGCCAGCAGCGTAGAGCAGGGCGAAGCTTTCTTT; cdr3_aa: CASSVEQGEAFF
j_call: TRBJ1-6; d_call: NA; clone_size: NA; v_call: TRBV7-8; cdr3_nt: TGTGCCAGCAGCTTATTTCTTGGGGGAGAGAATTCACCCCTCCACTTT; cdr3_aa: CASSLFLGGENSPLHF
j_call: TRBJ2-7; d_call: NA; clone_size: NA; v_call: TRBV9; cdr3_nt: TGTGCCAGCAGCGTAGAAGGGACGGGATCCTACGAGCAGTACTTC; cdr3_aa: CASSVEGTGSYEQYF
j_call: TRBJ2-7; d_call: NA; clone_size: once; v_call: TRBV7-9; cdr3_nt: TGTGCCAGCAGCTCCTGGTCTAGCGACTCCTACGAGCAGTACTTC; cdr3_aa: CASSSWSSDSYEQYF
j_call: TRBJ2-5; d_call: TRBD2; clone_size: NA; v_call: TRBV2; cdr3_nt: TGTGCCAGCAAGGCTAGCGGGGGGGAGGAGACCCAGTACTTC; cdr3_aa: CASKASGGEETQYF
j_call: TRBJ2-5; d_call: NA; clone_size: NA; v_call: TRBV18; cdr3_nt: TGTGCCAGCTCACCACCATGGAATCGCCAAGAGACCCAGTACTTC; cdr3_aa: CASSPPWNRQETQYF
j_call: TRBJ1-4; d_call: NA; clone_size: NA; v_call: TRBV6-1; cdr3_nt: TGTGCCAGCAGTGTCCTGGCAGGGTTTGAAAAACTGTTTTTT; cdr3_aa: CASSVLAGFEKLFF
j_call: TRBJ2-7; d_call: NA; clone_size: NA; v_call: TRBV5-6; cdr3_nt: TGTGCCAGCAGCTTCGGAGCCCTCGAGCAGTACTTC; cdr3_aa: CASSFGALEQYF
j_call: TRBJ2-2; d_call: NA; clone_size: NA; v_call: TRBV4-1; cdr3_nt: TGCGCCAGCAGCCCCCACCAGGGCACCGGGGAGCTGTTTTTT; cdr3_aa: CASSPHQGTGELFF
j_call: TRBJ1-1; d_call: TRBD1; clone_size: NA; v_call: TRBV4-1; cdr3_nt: TGCGCCAGCAGCCAAGATTGGGGCAGGGGGACTGAAGCTTTCTTT; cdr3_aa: CASSQDWGRGTEAFF
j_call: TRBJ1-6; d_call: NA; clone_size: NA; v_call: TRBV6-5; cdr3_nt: TGTGCCAGCAGTTACACTGGGTTTCCACCCCTCCACTTT; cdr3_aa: CASSYTGFPPLHF
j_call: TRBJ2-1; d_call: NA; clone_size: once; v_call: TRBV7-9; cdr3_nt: TGTGCCAGCAGCTTAGAACCGAATTCTGGGTACAATGAGCAGTTCTTC; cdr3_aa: CASSLEPNSGYNEQFF
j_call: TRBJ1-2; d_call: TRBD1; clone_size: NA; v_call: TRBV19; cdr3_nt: TGTGCCAGTAGTCCTCCCGGGACAGGGGGGATATACTACTATGGCTACACCTTC; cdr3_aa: CASSPPGTGGIYYYGYTF
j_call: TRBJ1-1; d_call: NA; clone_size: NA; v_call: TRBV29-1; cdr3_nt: TGCAGCGTTGAAGACGCCGGAATGGACAGTATAGGCTCCACTGAAGCTTTCTTT; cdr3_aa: CSVEDAGMDSIGSTEAFF
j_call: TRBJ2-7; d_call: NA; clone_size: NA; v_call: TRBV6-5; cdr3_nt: TGTGCCAGCAGTACATGGGCTCACTACGAGCAGTACTTC; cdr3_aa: CASSTWAHYEQYF
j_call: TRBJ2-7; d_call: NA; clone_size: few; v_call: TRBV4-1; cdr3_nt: TGCGCCAGCAGCCAAGATCCGCAGGGCTCCTACGAGCAGTACTTC; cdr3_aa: CASSQDPQGSYEQYF